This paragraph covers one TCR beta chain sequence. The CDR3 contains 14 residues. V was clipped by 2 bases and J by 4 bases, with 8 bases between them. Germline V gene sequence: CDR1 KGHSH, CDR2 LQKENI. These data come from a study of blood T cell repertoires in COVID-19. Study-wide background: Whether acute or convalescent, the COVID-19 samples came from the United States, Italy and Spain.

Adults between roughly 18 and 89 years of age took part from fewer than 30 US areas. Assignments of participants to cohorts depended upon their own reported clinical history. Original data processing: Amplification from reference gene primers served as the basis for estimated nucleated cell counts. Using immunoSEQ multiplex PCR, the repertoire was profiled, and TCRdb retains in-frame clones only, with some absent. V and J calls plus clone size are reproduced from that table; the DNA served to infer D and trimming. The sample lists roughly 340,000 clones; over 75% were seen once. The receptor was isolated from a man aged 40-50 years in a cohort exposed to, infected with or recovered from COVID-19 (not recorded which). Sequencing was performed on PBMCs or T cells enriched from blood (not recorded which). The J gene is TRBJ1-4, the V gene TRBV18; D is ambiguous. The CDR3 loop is CASSPSQLNEKLFF. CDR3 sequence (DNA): TGTGCCAGCTCACCATCCCAACTTAATGAAAAACTGTTTTTT. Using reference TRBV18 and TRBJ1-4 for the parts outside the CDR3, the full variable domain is NAGVMQNPRHLVRRRGQEARLRCSPMKGHSHVYWYRQLPEEGLKFMVYLQKENIIDESGMPKERFSAEFPKEGPSILRIQQVVRGDSAAYFCASSPSQLNEKLFFGSGTQLSVL.